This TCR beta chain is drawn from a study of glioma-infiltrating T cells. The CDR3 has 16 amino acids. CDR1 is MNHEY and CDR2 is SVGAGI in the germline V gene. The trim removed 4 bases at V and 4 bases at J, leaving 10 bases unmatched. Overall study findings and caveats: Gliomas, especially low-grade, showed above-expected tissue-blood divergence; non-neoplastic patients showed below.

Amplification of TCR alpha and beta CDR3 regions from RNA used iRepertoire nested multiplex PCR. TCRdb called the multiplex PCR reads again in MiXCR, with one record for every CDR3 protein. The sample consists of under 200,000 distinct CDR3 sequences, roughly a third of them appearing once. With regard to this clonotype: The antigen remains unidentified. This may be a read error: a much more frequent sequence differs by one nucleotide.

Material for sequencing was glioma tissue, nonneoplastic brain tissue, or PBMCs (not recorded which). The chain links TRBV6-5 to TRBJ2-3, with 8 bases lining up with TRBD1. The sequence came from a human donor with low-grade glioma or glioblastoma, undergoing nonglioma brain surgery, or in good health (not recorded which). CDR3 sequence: CASSSRQGIAADTQYF. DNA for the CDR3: TGTGCCAGCAGTTCGCGACAGGGGATCGCCGCAGATACGCAGTATTTT.